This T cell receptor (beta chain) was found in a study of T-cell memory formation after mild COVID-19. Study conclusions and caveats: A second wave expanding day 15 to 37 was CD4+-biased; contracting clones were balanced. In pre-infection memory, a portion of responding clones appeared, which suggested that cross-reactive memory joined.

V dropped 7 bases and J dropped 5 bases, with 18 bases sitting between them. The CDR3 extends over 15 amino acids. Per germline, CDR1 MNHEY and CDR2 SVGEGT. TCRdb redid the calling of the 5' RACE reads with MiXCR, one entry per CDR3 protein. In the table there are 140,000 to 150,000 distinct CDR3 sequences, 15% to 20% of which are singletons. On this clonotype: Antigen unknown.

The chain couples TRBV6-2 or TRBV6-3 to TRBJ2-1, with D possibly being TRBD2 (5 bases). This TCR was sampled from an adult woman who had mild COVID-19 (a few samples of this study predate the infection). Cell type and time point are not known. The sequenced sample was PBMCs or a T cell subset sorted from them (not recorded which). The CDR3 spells CASKADPLIDNEQFF. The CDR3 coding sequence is TGTGCCAGCAAAGCGGACCCCTTAATCGACAATGAGCAGTTCTTC.